This TCR beta chain derives from a study of beta chain features in type 1 diabetes. Across the whole study: Patients looked much like healthy donors when it came to age, gender and cell yields. Study-wide points: Among patients with Type 1 diabetes, TCRB CDR3s were moderately but significantly shorter in every one of the four CD4+ subsets. In these data, an HLA type influence on TCRB rearrangement remained unresolved.

A note on this clone: Its cognate antigen is unknown.

Averaging approximately 120 mL, one heparinised blood draw came from each individual donor. Sorting with CD45RO/CCR7/CD25/CD127/CD95/CD27 yielded naive, central memory, regulatory and stem-like memory CD4+ cells. V was shortened by 1 base and J by 9 bases, with 13 bases between the two germline ends. The CDR3 extends over 15 amino acids. Germline CDR1 reads SGHTA; CDR2 reads FQGNSA. Expressed TCRB transcripts were sequenced because the isolated RNA had all been reverse transcribed beforehand. This table comes from immunoSEQ multiplex PCR, and its TCRdb copy is limited to in-frame clones, with some not included. The table lists fewer than 350,000 clones, 15% of them singletons.

The sample taken for sequencing was naive CD4+ T cells from blood. The sequence derives from a young man with type 1 diabetes. The chain has TRBV7-2 and TRBJ1-6; TRBD1 is a possible D gene (6 bases). CDR3 region: CASSLEWQGGSPLHF. The CDR3 DNA sequence: TGTGCCAGCAGCTTAGAGTGGCAAGGGGGTTCACCCCTCCACTTT.